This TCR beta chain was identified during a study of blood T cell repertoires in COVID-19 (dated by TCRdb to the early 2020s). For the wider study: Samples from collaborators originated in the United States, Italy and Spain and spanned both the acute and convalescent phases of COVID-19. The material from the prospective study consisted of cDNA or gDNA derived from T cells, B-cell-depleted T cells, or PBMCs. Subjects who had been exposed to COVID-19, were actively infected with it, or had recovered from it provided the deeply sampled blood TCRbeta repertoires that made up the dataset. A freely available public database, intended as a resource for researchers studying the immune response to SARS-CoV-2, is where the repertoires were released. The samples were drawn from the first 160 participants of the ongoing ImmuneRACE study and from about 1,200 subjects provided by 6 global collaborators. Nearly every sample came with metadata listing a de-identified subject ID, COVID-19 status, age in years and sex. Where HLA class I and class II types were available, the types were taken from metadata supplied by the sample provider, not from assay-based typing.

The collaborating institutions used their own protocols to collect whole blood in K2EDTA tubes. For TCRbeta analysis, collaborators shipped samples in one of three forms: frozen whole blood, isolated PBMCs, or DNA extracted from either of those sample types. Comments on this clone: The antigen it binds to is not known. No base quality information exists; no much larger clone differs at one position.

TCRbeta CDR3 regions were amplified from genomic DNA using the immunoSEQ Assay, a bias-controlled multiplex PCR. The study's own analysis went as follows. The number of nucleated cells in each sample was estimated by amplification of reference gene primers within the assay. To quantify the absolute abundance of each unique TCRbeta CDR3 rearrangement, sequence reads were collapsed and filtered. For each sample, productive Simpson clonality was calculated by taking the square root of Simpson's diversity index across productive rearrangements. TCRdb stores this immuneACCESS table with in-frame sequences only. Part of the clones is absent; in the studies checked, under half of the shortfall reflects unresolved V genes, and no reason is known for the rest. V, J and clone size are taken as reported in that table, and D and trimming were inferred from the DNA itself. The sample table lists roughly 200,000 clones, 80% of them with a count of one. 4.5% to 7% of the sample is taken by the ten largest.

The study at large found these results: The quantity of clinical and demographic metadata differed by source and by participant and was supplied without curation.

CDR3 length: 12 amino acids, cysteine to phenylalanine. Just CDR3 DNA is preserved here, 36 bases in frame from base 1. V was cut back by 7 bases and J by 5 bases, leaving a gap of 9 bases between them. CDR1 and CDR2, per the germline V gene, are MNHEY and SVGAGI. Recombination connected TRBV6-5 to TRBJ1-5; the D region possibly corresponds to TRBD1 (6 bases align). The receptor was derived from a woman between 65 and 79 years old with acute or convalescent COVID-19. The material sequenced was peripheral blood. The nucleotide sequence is TGTGCCAGCAATACAGGGTATCAGCCCCAGCATTTT. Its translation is CASNTGYQPQHF.